These 4 T cell receptor beta chains were sequenced from one sample in a study of immune evolution from preneoplasia to lung adenocarcinoma. Only in-frame clones appear in the TCRdb table, and some are missing; sequencing was by immunoSEQ multiplex PCR. Here the sample spans roughly 3,700 clones, roughly 85% being singletons. The sample comprised FFPE invasive lung adenocarcinoma tissue. These receptors all stem from a person aged 50-59 years with lung adenocarcinoma.

The sample holds a few counts of this clone. The CDR3 spells CASSTDRNTEAFF. CDR3 sequence (DNA): TGTGCCAGCTCTACGGACAGAAACACTGAAGCTTTCTTT. The chain couples TRBV18 to TRBJ1-1, with a weak D call TRBD1 (6 bases). There are 13 residues in the CDR3. The V end was cut by 6 bases, the J end by 2 bases, with 10 bases between. Germline CDR1 reads KGHSH; CDR2 reads LQKENI.

J is TRBJ1-2 and V is TRBV2; D unresolved. The CDR3 has 12 amino acids. Trimming took 2 bases from V and 8 from J, leaving 9 bases between them. Germline V gene sequence: CDR1 SNHLY, CDR2 FYNNEI. CDR3 residues: CASSELGGGYTF. CDR3 nucleotide sequence: TGTGCCAGCAGTGAACTGGGCGGCGGCTACACCTTC.

V gene TRBV2 combines with J gene TRBJ1-6; 9 positions agree with TRBD1. CDR3 length: 15 amino acids. The trim removed 5 bases at V and 10 bases at J, leaving 9 bases unmatched. Germline-derived CDR1 and CDR2 are SNHLY and FYNNEI. The CDR3 loop is CASSIGTGKGSPLHF. The CDR3 region has the DNA TGTGCCAGCAGTATCGGGACAGGGAAAGGATCACCCCTCCACTTT.

This clone was counted between two and nine times. The V and J genes are TRBV7-9 and TRBJ1-4; no definite D call. Trimming took 2 bases from V and 6 from J, leaving 4 bases between them. This CDR3 has 12 amino acids. The germline gives CDR1 SEHNR, CDR2 FQNEAQ (reference sequence). The CDR3 loop reads CASSLLDEKLFF. The DNA of the CDR3 is TGTGCCAGCAGCTTATTGGATGAAAAACTGTTTTTT.